Listed below are T cell receptor beta chains from one sample, sequenced in a study of tumor-infiltrating lymphocytes in primary liver carcinoma. TCRdb re-called the multiplex PCR reads through MiXCR, storing one row per CDR3 protein. The repertoire consists of approximately 190,000 distinct CDR3 sequences, with 85% occurring once and the leading ten covering about a sixth. Sequenced sample: tumor tissue from primary liver carcinoma. The receptors shown here come from a man aged 40-50 years with primary liver carcinoma and hepatitis B virus infection. CDR3s include the opening cysteine and the closing phenylalanine or tryptophan. Each record gives: D gene, V gene, clone size, J gene, CDR3 protein, CDR3 DNA. The D gene is left open where the match is weak. Clone size is stated in some rows and not others, as once, few, many or a class when expanded.

.,TRBV6-1,few,TRBJ2-1,CASDLGGSYSEQFF,TGTGCCAGCGACTTGGGTGGCTCCTACAGTGAGCAGTTCTTC
.,TRBV10-1,.,TRBJ2-1,CASSADLYNEQFF,TGCGCCAGTAGTGCTGATCTTTACAATGAGCAGTTCTTC
.,TRBV7-8,.,TRBJ2-2,CASSLVQHNTRELFF,TGTGCCAGCAGCTTAGTACAGCATAACACCAGGGAGCTGTTTTTT
.,TRBV12-3/TRBV12-4,.,TRBJ2-5,CVSAQGQSQETEYF,TGTGTCAGCGCTCAAGGACAGTCCCAAGAGACCGAGTACTTC
.,TRBV24-1,.,TRBJ2-2,CATGEGNYDTGELFF,TGTGCCACCGGTGAAGGGAATTACGACACCGGGGAGCTGTTTTTT
TRBD1,TRBV6-1,.,TRBJ2-7,CASSEKGADEQYF,TGTGCCAGCAGTGAGAAGGGGGCGGACGAGCAGTACTTC
.,TRBV11-1,.,TRBJ2-3,CASSSGGSSVGARTDTQFF,TGTGCCAGCAGCTCCGGGGGAAGCTCTGTTGGAGCTCGCACAGATACGCAGTTTTTT
.,TRBV7-3,.,TRBJ2-1,CASILDPSSYNEQFF,TGTGCCAGCATCTTAGACCCGAGCTCCTACAATGAGCAGTTCTTC
.,TRBV15,.,TRBJ2-5,CATTLGGIETQYF,TGTGCCACCACTCTCGGGGGTATAGAGACCCAGTACTTC
TRBD2,TRBV4-2,.,TRBJ2-1,CGSSQGTSEYNEQFF,TGTGGCAGCAGCCAAGGGACTAGCGAGTACAATGAGCAGTTCTTC
.,TRBV29-1,many,TRBJ1-1,CSVRPEVTEAFF,TGCAGCGTACGACCAGAAGTCACTGAAGCTTTCTTT
.,TRBV6-6,.,TRBJ2-7,CASSHDKGGPEQYF,TGTGCCAGCAGTCACGACAAGGGGGGCCCCGAGCAGTACTTC
TRBD1,TRBV28,.,TRBJ1-5,CASREDRAAHSLTSKWTQLF,TGTGCCAGCAGAGAAGACAGGGCCGCCCATAGCCTCACCTCCAAATGGACCCAGCTTTTT
.,TRBV30,.,TRBJ1-1,CDWSKWSTEAFF,TGTGACTGGAGTAAATGGAGCACTGAAGCTTTCTTT
TRBD2,TRBV10-3,.,TRBJ2-3,CATGEGYTDTQYF,TGTGCCACCGGGGAGGGGTATACAGATACGCAGTATTTT
.,TRBV24-1,many,TRBJ2-5,CATSDLIGTQYF,TGTGCCACCAGTGATTTGATCGGGACCCAGTACTTC
.,TRBV11-2,few,TRBJ2-7,CASSSNRNSLEHYF,TGTGCCAGCAGCTCTAACAGGAACTCCTTAGAGCACTACTTC
.,TRBV6-1,.,TRBJ1-3,CASSRHYTGNTIYF,TGTGCCAGCAGTAGGCATTACACTGGAAACACCATATATTTT
TRBD2,TRBV6-2/TRBV6-3,once,TRBJ2-1,CACRTSGIGEQFF,TGTGCATGCAGGACTAGCGGGATCGGTGAGCAGTTCTTC
TRBD1,TRBV6-1,.,TRBJ2-6,CAGTGTGGAGADLLTF,TGTGCCGGTACCGGGACAGGGGGTGCTGGGGCCGACCTCCTGACTTTC
.,TRBV4-2,.,TRBJ2-3,CASRLERGGGDMQYF,TGTGCCAGCAGGCTTGAGAGGGGAGGAGGAGATATGCAGTATTTT
TRBD2,TRBV5-1,.,TRBJ2-7,CASSVGSSGSPEQYF,TGCGCCAGTAGCGTGGGGTCTAGCGGGAGCCCCGAGCAGTACTTC
TRBD1,TRBV11-1,.,TRBJ1-1,CASSPRQGRSTEAFF,TGTGCGAGCAGCCCACGACAGGGTCGGAGCACTGAAGCTTTCTTT
.,TRBV29-1,once,TRBJ2-1,CSNARDFTREQFF,TGTAGCAACGCCCGGGACTTCACGAGGGAGCAGTTCTTC
TRBD2,TRBV6-5,.,TRBJ2-1,CASNYSGAGVGNEQFF,TGTGCCAGCAATTACTCTGGCGCGGGAGTGGGGAATGAGCAGTTCTTC
.,TRBV4-3,.,TRBJ1-2,CPSSQEGYYGYTF,TGCCCCAGCAGCCAAGAGGGCTACTATGGCTACACCTTC
.,TRBV28,.,TRBJ2-2,CASSTRGCPTGELFF,TGTGCCAGCAGTACCAGGGGCTGTCCAACCGGGGAGCTGTTTTTT
.,TRBV6-1,.,TRBJ2-7,CARSGLYEQHF,TGTGCCAGGAGCGGACTCTACGAGCAGCACTTC
TRBD2,TRBV6-5,once,TRBJ2-3,CASYPGLAGADTQYF,TGTGCCAGCTACCCAGGACTAGCGGGAGCAGATACACAGTATTTT
.,TRBV2,.,TRBJ1-4,CASRRHREKLFF,TGTGCCAGTAGACGACATCGGGAAAAACTGTTTTTT
TRBD1,TRBV29-1,.,TRBJ2-5,CSVEEDRRRAETQYF,TGCAGCGTTGAAGAGGACAGGAGGCGAGCAGAGACCCAGTATTTC
.,TRBV6-5,.,TRBJ2-5,CASTAEGRNQYF,TGTGCCAGCACGGCCGAAGGGAGGAACCAGTACTTC
TRBD1,TRBV4-2,.,TRBJ2-1,CANSQDVGGQYNEQFF,TGCGCCAACAGCCAAGATGTAGGGGGCCAGTACAATGAACAGTTCTTC
.,TRBV12-3/TRBV12-4,.,TRBJ2-1,CASSLGLNEQIF,TGTGCCAGCAGTTTGGGACTTAATGAACAGATCTTC
TRBD2,TRBV18,many,TRBJ2-7,CASSRLAGDEQYF,TGTGCCAGCTCACGACTAGCGGGAGACGAGCAGTACTTC
.,TRBV4-3,.,TRBJ1-6,CASSQDPRTGYNPPLHF,TGCGCCAGCAGCCAAGATCCTCGAACAGGCTATAATCCACCTCTCCACTTT
TRBD1,TRBV4-2,.,TRBJ1-2,CASSRTSRGEGASYGYTF,TGTGCCAGCAGCCGAACGTCCAGGGGGGAGGGCGCGTCCTATGGCTACACCTTC
.,TRBV10-3,.,TRBJ2-6,CAIKENSGANVMTF,TGTGCCATCAAGGAGAACTCTGGCGCCAACGTCATGACTTTC
.,TRBV6-5,.,TRBJ1-3,CSSRLKVSGNTIYF,TGTTCCAGCAGGCTCAAAGTCTCTGGAAACACCATATATTTT
TRBD2,TRBV12-3/TRBV12-4,.,TRBJ2-3,CVSSPPLPGGRSTDTQYF,TGTGTCAGCAGCCCCCCCCTACCGGGAGGTCGAAGCACAGATACGCAGTATTTT
TRBD2,TRBV20-1,.,TRBJ2-2,CSATKTSGSTGELFF,TGCAGTGCTACGAAGACTAGCGGGAGCACCGGGGAGCTGTTTTTT
TRBD2,TRBV25-1,.,TRBJ2-1,CAGRERREGREQFF,TGTGCCGGCCGTGAAAGGCGGGAGGGCAGGGAGCAGTTCTTC
TRBD2,TRBV11-3,.,TRBJ2-3,CVSRFSGRRTDMQYF,TGTGTCAGCAGGTTTAGCGGGAGGCGGACAGATATGCAGTATTTT
.,TRBV6-2/TRBV6-3,.,TRBJ2-7,CTSSLTRDHYEQYF,TGTACCAGCTCTCTAACGAGGGATCACTACGAGCAGTACTTC
.,TRBV6-6,.,TRBJ2-1,CTSSYLGGNEQFF,TGCACCAGCAGTTACCTAGGGGGGAATGAGCAGTTCTTC
.,TRBV7-8,.,TRBJ2-4,CASSPLSNGLAKNIQYF,TGTGCCAGTAGCCCCCTTTCCAACGGATTAGCCAAAAACATTCAATACTTC
.,TRBV5-1,.,TRBJ2-3,CVSSLNGRTSTDTQYF,TGCGTCAGCAGCTTGAACGGCCGCACTAGTACAGATACGCAGTATTTT
TRBD1,TRBV5-5,.,TRBJ1-4,CAGSPPGQGTRKLFF,TGTGCCGGCAGCCCCCCGGGACAGGGGACGCGGAAACTGTTTTTT
.,TRBV5-4,.,TRBJ2-3,CASSSTWGLHTQYF,TGTGCCAGCAGCTCAACATGGGGCTTACATACACAGTATTTT
TRBD1,TRBV5-6,few,TRBJ2-5,CASSLPDRGREAQCF,TGTGCCAGCAGCTTGCCGGACAGGGGGCGGGAGGCCCAGTGCTTC
.,TRBV29-1,.,TRBJ2-7,CIAGLGNHEQYF,TGCATCGCGGGTCTGGGTAATCACGAGCAGTACTTC
.,TRBV11-1,.,TRBJ2-1,CASSFQGPLDNEHLF,TGTGCCAGCAGCTTCCAGGGACCGCTGGATAATGAGCATTTGTTC
TRBD2,TRBV11-1,.,TRBJ2-5,CASSQLGGAQYF,TGTGCCAGCAGCCAGCTGGGGGGGGCCCAGTACTTC
TRBD2,TRBV6-2/TRBV6-3,.,TRBJ2-1,CASSFGLALYNEQFF,TGCGCCAGCAGCTTCGGACTAGCGCTATACAATGAGCAGTTCTTC
.,TRBV28,.,TRBJ2-1,CASSLVIGTCNEQFF,TGTGCCAGCAGTTTAGTCATAGGGACCTGCAATGAGCAGTTCTTC
.,TRBV6-2/TRBV6-3,.,TRBJ1-2,CACSSGPMRYGYTF,TGTGCCTGCAGCTCCGGACCAATGAGATATGGCTACACCTTC
.,TRBV19,.,TRBJ1-1,CASSIWGLNSEAFF,TGTGCCAGTAGTATCTGGGGGTTAAACTCTGAAGCTTTCTTT